This T cell receptor beta chain was retrieved from a study of cytomegalovirus exposure and HLA in healthy donors. Study-wide results and limits: Most of the TCR beta V segments (in an earlier analysis) were productive either about 87% or about 30% of the time. Highly shared sequence variants in one cluster were likely a sequencing artifact.

V shed 0 bases and J shed 8 bases, with 14 bases lying between them. Germline V CDR1 and CDR2: KGHSH, LQKENI. This CDR3 region has 15 residues. In regard to this clone: Its target is unknown.

The PCR ran on 60 Vbeta and 13 Jbeta primers. TCRdb keeps only in-frame clones here, not all; method: immunoSEQ multiplex PCR. Of 200,000 to 250,000 clones in the sample, roughly 84% were seen once. The chain carries TRBV18 and TRBJ2-1; D may be TRBD1 (5 bases). This sequence was found in a human donor in good health. Material for sequencing was PBMCs. The CDR3 bases are TGTGCCAGCTCACCACCCGGACGGAAGGGGCATGAGCAGTTCTTC. Protein sequence: CASSPPGRKGHEQFF.